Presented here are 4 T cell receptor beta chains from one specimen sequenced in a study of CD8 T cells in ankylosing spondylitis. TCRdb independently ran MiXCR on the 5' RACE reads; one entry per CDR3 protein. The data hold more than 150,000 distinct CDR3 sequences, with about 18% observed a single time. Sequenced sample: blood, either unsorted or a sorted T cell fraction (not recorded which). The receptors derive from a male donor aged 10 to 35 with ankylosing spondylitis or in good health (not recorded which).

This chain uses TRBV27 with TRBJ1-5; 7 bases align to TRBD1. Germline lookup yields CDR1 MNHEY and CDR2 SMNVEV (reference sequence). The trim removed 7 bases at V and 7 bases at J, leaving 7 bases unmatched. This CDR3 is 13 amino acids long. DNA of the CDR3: TGTGCCAGCACAGGCGTCAGGGGGCAGCCCCAGCATTTT. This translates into CASTGVRGQPQHF.

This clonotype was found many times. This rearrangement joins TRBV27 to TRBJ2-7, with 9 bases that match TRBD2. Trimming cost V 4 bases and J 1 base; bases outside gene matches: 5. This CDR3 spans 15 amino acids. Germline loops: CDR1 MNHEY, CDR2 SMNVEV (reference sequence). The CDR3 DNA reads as TGTGCCAGCAGTTCTTTAGCGGGAGCGTCCTACGAGCAGTACGTC. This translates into CASSSLAGASYEQYV.

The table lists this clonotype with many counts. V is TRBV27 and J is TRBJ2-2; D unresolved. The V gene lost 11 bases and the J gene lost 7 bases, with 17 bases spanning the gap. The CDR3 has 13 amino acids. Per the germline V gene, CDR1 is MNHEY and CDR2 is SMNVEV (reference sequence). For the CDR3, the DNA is TGTGCCCCCTCATTCCCCAGGATCGGGGAGCTGTTTTTT. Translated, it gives CAPSFPRIGELFF.

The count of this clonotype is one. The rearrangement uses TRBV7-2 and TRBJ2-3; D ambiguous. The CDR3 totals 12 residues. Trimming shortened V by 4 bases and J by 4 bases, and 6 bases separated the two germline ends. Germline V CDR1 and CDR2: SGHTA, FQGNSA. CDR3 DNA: TGTGCCAGCAGCTCACCCCCAGATACGCAGTATTTT. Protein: CASSSPPDTQYF.